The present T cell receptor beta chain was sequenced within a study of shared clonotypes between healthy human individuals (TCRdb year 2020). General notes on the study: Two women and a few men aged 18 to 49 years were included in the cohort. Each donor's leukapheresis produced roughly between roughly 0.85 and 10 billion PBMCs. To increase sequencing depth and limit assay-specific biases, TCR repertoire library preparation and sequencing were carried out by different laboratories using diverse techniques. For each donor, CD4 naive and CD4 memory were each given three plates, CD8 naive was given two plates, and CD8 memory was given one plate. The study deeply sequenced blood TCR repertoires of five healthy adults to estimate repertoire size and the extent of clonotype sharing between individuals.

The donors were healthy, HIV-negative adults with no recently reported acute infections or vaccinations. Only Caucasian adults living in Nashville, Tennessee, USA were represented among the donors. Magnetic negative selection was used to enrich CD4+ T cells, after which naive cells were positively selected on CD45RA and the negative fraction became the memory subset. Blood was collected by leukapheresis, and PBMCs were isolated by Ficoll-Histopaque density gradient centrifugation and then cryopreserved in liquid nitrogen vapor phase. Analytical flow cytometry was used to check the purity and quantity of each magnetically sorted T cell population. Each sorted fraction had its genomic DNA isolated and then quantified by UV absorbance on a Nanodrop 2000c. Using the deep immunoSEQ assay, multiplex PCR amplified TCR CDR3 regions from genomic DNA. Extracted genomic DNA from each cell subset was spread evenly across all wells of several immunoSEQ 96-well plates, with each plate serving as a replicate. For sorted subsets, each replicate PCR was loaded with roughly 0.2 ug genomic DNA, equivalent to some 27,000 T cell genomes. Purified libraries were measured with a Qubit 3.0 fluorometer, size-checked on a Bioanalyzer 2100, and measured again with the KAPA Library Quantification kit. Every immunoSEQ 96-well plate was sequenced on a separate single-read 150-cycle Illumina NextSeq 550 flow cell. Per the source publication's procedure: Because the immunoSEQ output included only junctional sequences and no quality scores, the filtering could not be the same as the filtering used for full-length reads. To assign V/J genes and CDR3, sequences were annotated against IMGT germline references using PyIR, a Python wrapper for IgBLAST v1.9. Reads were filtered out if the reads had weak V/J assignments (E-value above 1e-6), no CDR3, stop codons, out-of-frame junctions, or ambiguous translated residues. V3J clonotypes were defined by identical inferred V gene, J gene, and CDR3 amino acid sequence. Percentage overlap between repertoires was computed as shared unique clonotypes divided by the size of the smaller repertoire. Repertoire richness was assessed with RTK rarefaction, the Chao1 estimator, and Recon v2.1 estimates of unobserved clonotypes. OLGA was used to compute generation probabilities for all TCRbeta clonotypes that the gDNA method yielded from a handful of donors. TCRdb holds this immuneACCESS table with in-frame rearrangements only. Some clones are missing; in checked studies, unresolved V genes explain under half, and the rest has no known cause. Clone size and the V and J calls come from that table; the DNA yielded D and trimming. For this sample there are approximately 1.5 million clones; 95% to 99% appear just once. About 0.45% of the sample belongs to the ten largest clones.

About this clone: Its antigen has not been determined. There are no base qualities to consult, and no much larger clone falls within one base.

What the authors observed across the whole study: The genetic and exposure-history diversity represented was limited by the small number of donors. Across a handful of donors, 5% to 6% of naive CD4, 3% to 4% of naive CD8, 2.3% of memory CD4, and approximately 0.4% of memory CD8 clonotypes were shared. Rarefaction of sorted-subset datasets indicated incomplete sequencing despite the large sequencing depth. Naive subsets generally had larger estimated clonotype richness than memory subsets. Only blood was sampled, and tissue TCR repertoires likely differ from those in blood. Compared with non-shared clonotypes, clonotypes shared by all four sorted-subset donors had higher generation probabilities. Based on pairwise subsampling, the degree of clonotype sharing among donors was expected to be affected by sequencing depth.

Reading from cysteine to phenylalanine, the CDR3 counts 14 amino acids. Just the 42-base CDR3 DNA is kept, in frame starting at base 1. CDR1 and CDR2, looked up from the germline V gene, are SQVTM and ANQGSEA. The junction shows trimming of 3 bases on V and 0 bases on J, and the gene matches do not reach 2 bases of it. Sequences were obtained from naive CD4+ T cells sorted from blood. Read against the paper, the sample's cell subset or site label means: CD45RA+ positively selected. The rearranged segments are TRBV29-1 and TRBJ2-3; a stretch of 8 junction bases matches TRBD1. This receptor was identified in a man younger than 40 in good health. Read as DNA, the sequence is TGCAGCGTTGAGGGGGACAGGAGCACAGATACGCAGTATTTT. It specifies CSVEGDRSTDTQYF.